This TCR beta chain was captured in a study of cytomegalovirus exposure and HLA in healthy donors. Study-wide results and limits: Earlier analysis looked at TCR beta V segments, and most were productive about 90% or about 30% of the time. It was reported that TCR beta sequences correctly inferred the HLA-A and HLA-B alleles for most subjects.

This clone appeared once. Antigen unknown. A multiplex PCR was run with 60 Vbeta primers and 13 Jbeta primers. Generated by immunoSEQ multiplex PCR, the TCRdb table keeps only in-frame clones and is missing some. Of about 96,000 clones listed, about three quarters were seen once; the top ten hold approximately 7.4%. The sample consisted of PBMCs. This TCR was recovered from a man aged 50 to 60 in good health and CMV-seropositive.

The CDR3 DNA reads TGTGCCAGCACGGCAGGACTCTACGAGCAGTACTTC. Its translation: CASTAGLYEQYF. V usage is TRBV2 and J usage is TRBJ2-7, with D possibly TRBD2 on 5 matching bases. V was shortened by 7 bases and J by 3 bases, with 10 bases between the two germline ends. Germline CDR1 SNHLY, CDR2 FYNNEI. This CDR3 comprises 12 residues. Full variable domain (rest looked up from reference TRBV2 and TRBJ2-7): EPEVTQTPSHQVTQMGQEVILRCVPISNHLYFYWYRQILGQKVEFLVSFYNNEISEKSEIFDDQFSVERPDGSNFTLKIRSTKLEDSAMYFCASTAGLYEQYFGPGTRLTVT.